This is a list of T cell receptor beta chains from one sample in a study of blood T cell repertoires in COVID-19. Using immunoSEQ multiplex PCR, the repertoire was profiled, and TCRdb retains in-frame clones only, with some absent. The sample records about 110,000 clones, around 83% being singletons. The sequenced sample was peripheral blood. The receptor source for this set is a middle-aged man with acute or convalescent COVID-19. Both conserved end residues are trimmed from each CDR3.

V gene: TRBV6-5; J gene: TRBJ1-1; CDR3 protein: ASSPRGQGNTEAF
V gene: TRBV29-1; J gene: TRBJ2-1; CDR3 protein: SVDGQGSYNEQF
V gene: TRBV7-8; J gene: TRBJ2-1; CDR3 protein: ASSLVLAGGHRNEQF
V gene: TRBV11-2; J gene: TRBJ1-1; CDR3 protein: ASSLSVANTEAF
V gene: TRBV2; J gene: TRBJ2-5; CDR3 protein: ATRWGRQETQY
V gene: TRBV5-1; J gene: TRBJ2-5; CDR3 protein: ASSLVASGETQY
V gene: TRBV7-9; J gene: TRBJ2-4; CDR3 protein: ASSPPGVKNIQY
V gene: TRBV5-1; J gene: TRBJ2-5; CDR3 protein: ASSPRPGQSETQY
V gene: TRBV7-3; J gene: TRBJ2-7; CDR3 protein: ASSHTGVTEQY
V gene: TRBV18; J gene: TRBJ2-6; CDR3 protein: ASSHGQGSSGANVLT
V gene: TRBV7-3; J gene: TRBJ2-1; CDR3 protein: ASSPQLGGGAREQF
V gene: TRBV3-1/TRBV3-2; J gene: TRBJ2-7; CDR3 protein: ASSQADRPPTYEQY
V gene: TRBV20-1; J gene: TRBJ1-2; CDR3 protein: SASWWRAKLANYGYT
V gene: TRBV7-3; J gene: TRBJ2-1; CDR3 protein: ASSYDPNRVEQF
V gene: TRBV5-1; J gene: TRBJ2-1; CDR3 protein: ASSLAVGGGEQF
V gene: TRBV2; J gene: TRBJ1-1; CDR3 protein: ASRTGGGTEAF
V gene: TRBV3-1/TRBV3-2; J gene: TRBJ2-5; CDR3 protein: ASSLWGRETQY
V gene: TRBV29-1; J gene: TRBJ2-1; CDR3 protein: SVESLRSGAYNEQF
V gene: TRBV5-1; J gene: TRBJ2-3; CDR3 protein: ASSLGPPLAADTQY
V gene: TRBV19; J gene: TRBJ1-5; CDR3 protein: ASSIRVYKPQH